This TCR beta chain was observed in a study of T-cell reconstitution after alpha-beta-depleted transplantation in children. General study results and limits: It was reported that alpha-beta T cells came from several hundred expanded graft clones (about two months after transplant). T-cell counts and diversity at one year following transplant were attributed mainly to newly produced T cells.

Comment on this clonotype: Its target is unknown.

Researchers prepared the TCRbeta library using unique molecular identifiers, the study reports. TCRdb ran MiXCR on the PCR reads and lists one entry per CDR3 protein. In the table there are about 150,000 distinct CDR3 sequences, around 10% of which are singletons. The source material was PBMCs, sampled before TCRalphabeta/CD19-depleted stem cell transplant. This TCR came from a boy between 2 and 10 years old with acute myeloid leukemia, due to receive a stem cell transplant.

This CDR3 is CASSIDLGQGATGAFF. The CDR3 bases are TGTGCCAGTAGTATAGACTTGGGACAGGGGGCTACAGGAGCTTTCTTT. This rearrangement joins TRBV19 to TRBJ1-1, with 12 bases matching TRBD1. There are 16 residues in the CDR3. Germline CDR1 reads LNHDA; CDR2 reads SQIVND (reference sequence). Trimming removed 0 bases from V and 10 bases from J; junction bases left unmatched: 9.